The next 10 T cell receptor beta chains were all read from a single sample in a study of shared clonotypes between healthy human individuals. Measured with immunoSEQ multiplex PCR; TCRdb has only the in-frame clones, and not every one. The data show about 980,000 clones, with over 75% seen just once and around 1.4% held by the top ten. The sequenced sample consisted of memory CD4+ T cells sorted from blood. Subset of the sample: CD45RA-negative fraction. These receptor sequences come from a man aged 18 to 35 in good health.

The chain couples TRBV10-3 to TRBJ2-2, with D tentatively TRBD1 (6 bases). The CDR3 sequence is 14 residues long. The germline CDR1 and CDR2 sequences are ENHRY and SYGVKD. V shed 6 bases and J shed 3 bases, with 11 bases lying between them. Written as DNA, the CDR3 is TGTGCCATCAGAACAGGGCTGGACACCGGGGAGCTGTTTTTT. This encodes CAIRTGLDTGELFF.

The chain carries TRBV19 and TRBJ1-6; the D gene is possibly TRBD1 (5 bases). With 5 bases removed from V and 7 bases from J, the gap between germline ends came to 18 bases. The CDR3 spans 16 residues. CDR1 is LNHDA and CDR2 is SQIVND in the germline V gene (reference sequence). The CDR3 is CASSAAGAGSNSPLHF. CDR3 bases: TGTGCCAGTAGTGCTGCCGGCGCAGGGTCGAATTCACCCCTCCACTTT.

The CDR3 DNA follows: TGCGCCAGCAGCTTACAGGAAGGCTATGGCTACACCTTC. Amino acids: CASSLQEGYGYTF. V gene TRBV5-1 combines with J gene TRBJ1-2, with a possible D match to TRBD1 (5 bases). There are 13 residues in the CDR3. CDR1 is SGHRS and CDR2 is YFSETQ in the germline V gene. The V end was cut by 2 bases, the J end by 4 bases, with 9 bases between.

This sequence joins TRBV19 and TRBJ2-7; TRBD1 matches 7 bases. Trimming took 2 bases from V and 4 from J; bases not matched to a gene: 5. Per the germline V gene, CDR1 is LNHDA and CDR2 is SQIVND (reference sequence). There are 14 residues in the CDR3. CDR3 residues: CASSIRQGGYEQYF. CDR3 DNA sequence: TGTGCCAGTAGTATACGACAGGGTGGATACGAGCAGTACTTC.

J is TRBJ2-5 and V is TRBV5-1; 8 nucleotides line up with TRBD2. V gave up 0 bases and J gave up 1 base; unmatched junction bases: 5. The CDR3 has 16 residues. Germline lookup yields CDR1 SGHRS and CDR2 YFSETQ. The CDR3 reads CASSLGPAGAQETQYF. The CDR3, as DNA: TGCGCCAGCAGCTTGGGTCCAGCGGGGGCCCAAGAGACCCAGTACTTC. Variable domain in full (rest from reference TRBV5-1 and TRBJ2-5): KAGVTQTPRYLIKTRGQQVTLSCSPISGHRSVSWYQQTPGQGLQFLFEYFSETQRNKGNFPGRFSGRQFSNSRSEMNVSTLELGDSALYLCASSLGPAGAQETQYFGPGTRLLVL.

V and J are TRBV21-1 and TRBJ2-7; TRBD2 reflects the table's D call only, with no check against the DNA. TRBV21-1 is designated a pseudogene. The CDR3 has 16 residues. The CDR3 loop reads CASSKGGREASYEQYF. CDR3 bases: TGTGCCAGCAGCAAGGGAGGGCGGGAGGCTTCCTACGAGCAGTACTTC.

This chain uses TRBV19 with TRBJ1-5; D uncertain. Trimming left V 5 bases short and J 0 bases short, with 23 bases between. The CDR3 totals 19 residues. Germline CDR1 and CDR2: LNHDA and SQIVND (reference sequence). The CDR3 DNA follows: TGTGCCAGTAGTCCAAATCCCCCGAGTTTGGGAGGTAGCAATCAGCCCCAGCATTTT. Translating gives CASSPNPPSLGGSNQPQHF.

V gene TRBV30 combines with J gene TRBJ1-6; D remains unclear. CDR1 and CDR2 from the germline V gene are GTSNPN and SVGIG (reference sequence). Trimming cost V 7 bases and J 5 bases, with 15 bases left between them. CDR3 length equals 14 residues. For the CDR3, the DNA is TGTGCCTTAAGGGAGTCCTATAATAATTCACCCCTCCACTTT. It encodes CALRESYNNSPLHF.

This clone was counted a single time. The J gene is TRBJ2-7, the V gene TRBV28; possible D gene TRBD2, 7 bases. The CDR3 length is 12 residues. V shed 10 bases and J shed 7 bases, with 17 bases lying between them. Germline-derived CDR1 and CDR2 are MDHEN and SYDVKM. CDR3 bases: TGTGCCATCACTAGGGGGGGCGGTGAGCAGTACTTC. This encodes CAITRGGGEQYF.

The rearrangement joins TRBV6-4 to TRBJ1-2, with D tentatively TRBD1 (5 bases). This CDR3 has 13 amino acids. CDR1 and CDR2 (germline): MRHNA, SNTAGT. V lost 0 bases, J lost 8 bases, and 10 bases lay in between. Here the CDR3 reads CASSDSMGGGYTF. DNA for the CDR3: TGTGCCAGCAGTGACTCGATGGGGGGAGGCTACACCTTC.